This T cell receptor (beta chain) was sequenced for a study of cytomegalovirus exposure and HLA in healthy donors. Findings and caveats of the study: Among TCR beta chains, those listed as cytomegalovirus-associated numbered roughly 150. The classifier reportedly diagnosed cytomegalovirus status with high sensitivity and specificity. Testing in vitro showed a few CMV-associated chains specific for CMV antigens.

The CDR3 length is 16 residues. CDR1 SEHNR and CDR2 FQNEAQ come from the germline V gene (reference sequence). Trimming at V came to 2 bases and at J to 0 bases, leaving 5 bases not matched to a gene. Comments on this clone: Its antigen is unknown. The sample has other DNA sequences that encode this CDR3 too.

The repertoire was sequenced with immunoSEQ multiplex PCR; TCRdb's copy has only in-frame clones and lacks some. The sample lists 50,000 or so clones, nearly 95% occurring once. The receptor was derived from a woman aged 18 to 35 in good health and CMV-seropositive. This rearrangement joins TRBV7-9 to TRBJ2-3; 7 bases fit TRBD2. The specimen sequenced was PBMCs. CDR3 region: CASSLTGGRSTDTQYF. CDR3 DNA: TGTGCCAGCAGCTTAACCGGCGGGAGAAGCACAGATACGCAGTATTTT.